This T cell receptor beta chain comes out of a study of PD-1 blockade in classical Hodgkin lymphoma. Study overall: A 3 mg/kg intravenous dose of nivolumab was received by patients every 2 weeks. Findings and caveats of the study: Baseline diversity in complete responders resembled that of newly diagnosed patients. TCR diversity at baseline was reported to be reduced in newly diagnosed patients relative to healthy donors.

Concerning this clone itself: Antigen: not known.

Some clones are missing from TCRdb's copy, which holds only in-frame ones; the method was immunoSEQ multiplex PCR. The sample includes around 18,000 clones, about 75% of them seen just once. V lost 2 bases to trimming and J lost 5 bases, with 3 bases between them. Germline V gene sequence: CDR1 MNHEY, CDR2 SMNVEV (reference sequence). The CDR3 covers 12 residues. Indicated time point: cycle 4 day 1 (C4D1), after 6 weeks of nivolumab. Every patient relapsed after autologous stem cell transplantation, and brentuximab vedotin exposure varied. Magnetic negative selection purified CD4+ T cells from thawed PBMCs. Reported best responses ranged across complete response, partial response or progressive disease.

This specimen was CD4+ T cells from blood, taken before the fourth cycle of nivolumab. This chain uses TRBV27 with TRBJ2-2; no clear D gene. This TCR was recovered from a human donor with classical Hodgkin lymphoma. DNA for the CDR3: TGTGCCAGCAGTTTAGAGACCGGGGAGCTGTTTTTT. Encoded protein: CASSLETGELFF.